The 24 T cell receptor beta chains below all came from one sample that was sequenced in a study of identical twins. MiXCR, run by TCRdb on the 5' RACE reads, gives a single entry per CDR3 protein. The profile covers nearly 900,000 distinct CDR3 sequences, with around 12% appearing a single time and roughly 1.6% taken by the ten largest. This same sample was also taken into another study, of yellow fever vaccine responses in identical twins.

Sequenced input: PBMCs. The source of these receptors is a young woman in good health.

This clonotype has just a few counts. The chain links TRBV7-8 to TRBJ2-1, with 7 bases identical to TRBD1. Germline trimming cut 5 bases from V and 0 bases from J; bases unmatched to any gene: 7. The CDR3 extends over 16 amino acids. Per germline, CDR1 SGHVS and CDR2 FQNEAQ. This chain's CDR3 is CASSHSRGSSYNEQFF. CDR3 DNA: TGTGCCAGCAGCCATTCCAGGGGGTCCTCCTACAATGAGCAGTTCTTC.

The genes are TRBV6-5 and TRBJ2-2; D gene uncertain. V lost 1 base, J lost 2 bases, and 5 bases lay in between. From germline, CDR1 is MNHEY and CDR2 SVGAGI. The CDR3 runs to 14 residues. The CDR3 DNA follows: TGTGCCAGCAGTTACTTCCCTAACACCGGGGAGCTGTTTTTT. The encoded protein is CASSYFPNTGELFF.

A few counts support this clonotype. The V call is TRBV12-3 or TRBV12-4, the J call TRBJ2-1, with D unresolved. The CDR3 has 15 residues. V shed 6 bases and J shed 0 bases, with 12 bases lying between them. The CDR3 DNA reads as TGTGCCAGCAGCCCTATCCTGAGCTCCTACAATGAGCAGTTCTTC. Residues: CASSPILSSYNEQFF.

CDR3 nucleotide sequence: TGTGCCAGCAGCCATACTAGCGGACACGAGTACTTC. Translated, it gives CASSHTSGHEYF. The V gene is TRBV2, the J gene TRBJ2-5, with TRBD2 identical over 8 bases. J lost 12 bases, V lost 6 bases, and 9 bases had no gene match. The CDR3 extends over 12 amino acids. The germline V gene encodes CDR1 SNHLY and CDR2 FYNNEI.

This clonotype appeared a few times. CDR3 loop: CASSPNGGVGTEAFF. CDR3 sequence (DNA): TGTGCCAGCAGCCCCAATGGGGGGGTCGGGACTGAAGCTTTCTTT. This chain uses TRBV7-3 with TRBJ1-1; possible D gene TRBD1, 5 bases. V was trimmed by 5 bases and J by 5 bases, leaving 18 bases between them. Germline values: CDR1 SGHTA, CDR2 FQGTGA. This CDR3 region has 15 residues.

This chain links TRBV2 with TRBJ2-2; unclear D gene. The CDR3 covers 14 residues. CDR1 is SNHLY, CDR2 FYNNEI, per germline. Trimming removed 7 bases at V and 0 bases at J, with 9 bases between. The CDR3 sequence is CASNGRANTGELFF. The CDR3 DNA sequence: TGTGCCAGCAATGGACGGGCGAACACCGGGGAGCTGTTTTTT.

This clonotype was observed a handful of times. The chain combines TRBV27 with TRBJ2-7; TRBD1 is a possible D gene (5 bases). There are 14 residues in the CDR3. V was shortened by 5 bases and J by 6 bases, with 17 bases between the two germline ends. The germline V gene has CDR1 MNHEY and CDR2 SMNVEV (reference sequence). In DNA form, the CDR3 reads TGTGCCAGCAGTCGCCAGGGATTCTTGGGCGAGCAGTACGTC. This sequence encodes CASSRQGFLGEQYV.

This clonotype showed up just a few times. J is TRBJ2-2 and V is TRBV10-2; the match to TRBD2 covers 10 bases. The CDR3 spans 15 residues. CDR1 is WSHSY and CDR2 is SAAADI in the germline V gene. The junction had 4 bases not matched to a gene; V was cut back by 9 bases and J by 0 bases. The CDR3 coding sequence is TGCGCCAGGAGCGGGGGGGCCTCGAACACCGGGGAGCTGTTTTTT. Its protein product is CARSGGASNTGELFF.

The J gene is TRBJ1-2, the V gene TRBV24-1; a weak D match, TRBD1 (5 bases). This CDR3 has 13 residues. Germline V CDR1 and CDR2: KGHDR, SFDVKD. The ends were cut back, 3 bases at V and 7 bases at J, with 11 bases in the middle. The chain's CDR3 is CATSDGGKGGYTF. In DNA, the CDR3 is TGTGCCACCAGTGATGGGGGGAAGGGTGGCTACACCTTC.

This clonotype was seen only a few times. The chain recombines TRBV25-1 with TRBJ2-7, with D maybe TRBD1 (5 bases). The V gene's germline CDR1 is MGHDK and CDR2 SYGVNS. The CDR3 is 14 amino acids. The V end lost 1 base, the J end lost 4 bases, and 11 bases lay between the germline ends. The CDR3 loop reads CASSELGVSYEQYF. The DNA of the CDR3 is TGTGCCAGCAGTGAATTAGGGGTCTCATACGAGCAGTACTTC.

A few counts support this clonotype. The chain recombines TRBV28 with TRBJ2-1; 10 nucleotides align to TRBD2. The CDR3 sequence is 15 residues long. Germline values: CDR1 MDHEN, CDR2 SYDVKM. V was clipped by 7 bases and J by 7 bases; unmatched bases: 10. The CDR3: CASTRPQRGGNEQFF. The CDR3 DNA follows: TGTGCCAGCACCCGCCCCCAGCGGGGGGGGAATGAGCAGTTCTTC. The entire variable domain, with the rest obtained from reference TRBV28 and TRBJ2-1, is as follows: DVKVTQSSRYLVKRTGEKVFLECVQDMDHENMFWYRQDPGLGLRLIYFSYDVKMKEKGDIPEGYSVSREKKERFSLILESASTNQTSMYLCASTRPQRGGNEQFFGPGTRLTVL.

This clonotype was detected ten times or more. J is TRBJ2-2 and V is TRBV7-6; D is unclear. Between the trimmed V and J ends, which lost 4 bases and 6 bases, there was a span of 9 bases. The CDR3 contains 13 residues. Germline V gene sequence: CDR1 SGHVS, CDR2 FNYEAQ. The CDR3 loop reads CASSSRQSGELFF. The CDR3 DNA is TGTGCCAGCAGCTCCCGCCAGTCCGGGGAGCTGTTTTTT.

V and J are TRBV6-1 and TRBJ1-1; D is possibly TRBD1 (6 bases). The germline V gene encodes CDR1 MNHNS and CDR2 SASEGT. V shed 3 bases and J shed 0 bases, with 14 bases lying between them. CDR3 length: 16 residues. The CDR3 reads CASSDHGTSMNTEAFF. Written as DNA, the CDR3 is TGTGCCAGCAGTGATCATGGGACATCTATGAACACTGAAGCTTTCTTT.

The CDR3 DNA sequence: TGTGCCAGCAGTCTCAACTTTGCGGGGGAATCCCCCACCTACAATGAGCAGTTCTTC. Its translation: CASSLNFAGESPTYNEQFF. The chain joins TRBV28 to TRBJ2-1; 7 nucleotides agree with TRBD2. The CDR3 runs to 19 residues. The J segment lost 2 bases and the V segment lost 5 bases, leaving 18 bases of the junction unmatched. From germline, CDR1 is MDHEN and CDR2 SYDVKM.

A few counts support this clonotype. The chain is built from TRBV3-1 and TRBJ2-1, with D possibly being TRBD2 (6 bases). The CDR3 contains 14 residues. Germline V gene data show CDR1 as LGHDT and CDR2 as YNNKEL (reference sequence). V lost 5 bases, J lost 1 base, and 9 bases lay in between. CDR3 loop: CASSGGRSYNEQFF. The CDR3 bases are TGTGCCAGCAGCGGGGGGAGATCCTACAATGAGCAGTTCTTC.

This clonotype turned up a few times. The V gene is TRBV7-6, the J gene TRBJ2-2, with TRBD2 identical over 14 bases. The V and J ends lost 4 bases and 7 bases, in that order; junction bases with no gene match: 11. The CDR3 is made up of 18 amino acids. Germline CDR1 is SGHVS and CDR2 is FNYEAQ. The CDR3 spells CASSSGGTSGRLVGELFF. Here the CDR3 DNA reads TGTGCCAGCAGCTCCGGAGGGACTAGCGGGAGACTTGTCGGGGAGCTGTTTTTT.

V and J are TRBV28 and TRBJ1-3; D not resolved. The CDR3 runs to 16 residues. The V gene lost 4 bases and the J gene lost 2 bases, with 15 bases spanning the gap. The V gene's germline CDR1 is MDHEN and CDR2 SYDVKM. In DNA, the CDR3 is TGTGCCAGCAGTTCCCCGGGCGGGGTAACTGGAAACACCATATATTTT. This gives the protein CASSSPGGVTGNTIYF.

This clonotype was counted a few times. The chain joins TRBV6-5 to TRBJ1-1; D call uncertain. Germline-derived CDR1 and CDR2 are MNHEY and SVGAGI. Trimming left V 0 bases short and J 1 base short, with 3 bases between. The CDR3 sequence is 13 residues long. The CDR3 region has the DNA TGTGCCAGCAGTTACTCTAAGAACACTGAAGCTTTCTTT. It codes for CASSYSKNTEAFF.

At least ten counts were recorded for this clonotype. This chain links TRBV25-1 with TRBJ2-5, with TRBD2 matching over 11 bases. V shed 7 bases, J shed 5 bases, and the junction held 6 bases outside the gene matches. Germline V gene sequence: CDR1 MGHDK, CDR2 SYGVNS. This CDR3 comprises 14 residues. CDR3: CASTGTSGGETQYF. DNA of the CDR3: TGTGCCAGCACCGGGACTAGCGGAGGGGAGACCCAGTACTTC.

This clonotype was seen a handful of times. The chain carries TRBV20-1 and TRBJ1-5, with a tentative D call TRBD1 (5 bases). The length of the CDR3 is 14 residues. Between the trimmed V and J ends, which lost 7 bases and 0 bases, there was a span of 13 bases. Germline-derived CDR1 and CDR2 are DFQATT and SNEGSKA (reference sequence). The DNA of the CDR3 is TGCAGTGGAGCCCGGGACGTTAGCAATCAGCCCCAGCATTTT. Translating gives CSGARDVSNQPQHF.

This clonotype was counted many times. This chain connects TRBV29-1 to TRBJ1-6; TRBD1 agrees at 7 bases. Germline V gene lookup returns CDR1 SQVTM and CDR2 ANQGSEA. V lost 7 bases, J lost 7 bases, and 10 bases stayed unmatched. The CDR3 has 14 residues. The CDR3 bases are TGCAGCGCCAAGACAGGGAGTGAAAATTCACCCCTCCACTTT. Translated: CSAKTGSENSPLHF. Drawing the rest from reference TRBV29-1 and TRBJ1-6, the complete variable domain is SAVISQKPSRDICQRGTSLTIQCQVDSQVTMMFWYRQQPGQSLTLIATANQGSEATYESGFVIDKFPISRPNLTFSTLTVSNMSPEDSSIYLCSAKTGSENSPLHFGNGTRLTVT.

J is TRBJ1-1 and V is TRBV28; D remains ambiguous. Deletions cut 3 bases from V and 4 bases from J, with 12 bases between. Germline CDR1 is MDHEN and CDR2 is SYDVKM. The CDR3 consists of 14 residues. The DNA of the CDR3 is TGTGCCAGCAGTTTTTACGGGGTTGGCACTGAAGCTTTCTTT. It is translated as CASSFYGVGTEAFF. Variable domain in full (rest from reference TRBV28 and TRBJ1-1): DVKVTQSSRYLVKRTGEKVFLECVQDMDHENMFWYRQDPGLGLRLIYFSYDVKMKEKGDIPEGYSVSREKKERFSLILESASTNQTSMYLCASSFYGVGTEAFFGQGTRLTVV.

This clonotype has a handful of counts. This chain uses TRBV15 with TRBJ2-1; TRBD2 matches 9 bases. The ends lost 0 bases at V and 9 bases at J; junction bases unmatched: 9. CDR3 length equals 16 residues. The V gene's germline CDR1 is LNHNV and CDR2 YYDKDF (reference sequence). CDR3 coding DNA: TGTGCCACCAGCAGAGAGGGCGGGAGGGCCGACATTGAGCAGTTCTTC. Its translation: CATSREGGRADIEQFF.

The chain joins TRBV10-3 to TRBJ2-1; TRBD1 aligns across 7 bases. The J segment lost 8 bases and the V segment lost 2 bases, leaving 9 bases of the junction unmatched. There are 15 residues in the CDR3. Germline V gene sequence: CDR1 ENHRY, CDR2 SYGVKD. Here the CDR3 DNA reads TGTGCCATCAGTGAGAGGATGACAGGGCCCCATGAGCAGTTCTTC. This translates into CAISERMTGPHEQFF.